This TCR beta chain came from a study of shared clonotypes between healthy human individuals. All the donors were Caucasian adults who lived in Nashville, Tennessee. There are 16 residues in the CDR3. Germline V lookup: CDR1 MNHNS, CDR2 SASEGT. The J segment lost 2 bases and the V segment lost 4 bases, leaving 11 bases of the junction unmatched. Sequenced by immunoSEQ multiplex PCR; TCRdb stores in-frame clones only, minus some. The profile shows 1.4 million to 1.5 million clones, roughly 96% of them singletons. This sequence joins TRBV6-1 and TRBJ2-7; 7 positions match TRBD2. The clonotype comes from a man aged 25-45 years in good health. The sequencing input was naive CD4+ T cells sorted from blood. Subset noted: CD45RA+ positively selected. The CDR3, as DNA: TGTGCCAGCAGTGCCCGTGGCGGGGGTTTCCCCTACGAGCAGTACTTC. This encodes CASSARGGGFPYEQYF.